This note documents a single T cell receptor beta chain sequence. This sample was included in a study of blood T cell repertoires in COVID-19. Study-wide background: The cDNA or gDNA used as material had been derived from T cells, B-cell-depleted T cells, or PBMCs.

Losses at the gene ends were 0 bases for V and 6 bases for J; bases not matched to a gene: 4. The length of the CDR3 is 14 residues. The germline V gene encodes CDR1 SGHRS and CDR2 YFSETQ. Libraries were prepared by immunoSEQ multiplex PCR; TCRdb keeps only in-frame clonotypes and omits some of them. The repertoire holds about 100,000 clones, roughly nine tenths seen once, with more than 0.85% in the top ten. The chain combines TRBV5-1 with TRBJ1-2, with 8 nucleotides matching TRBD1. This clonotype was sampled from a man in his 60s with acute or convalescent COVID-19. Source material: peripheral blood. The CDR3 protein is CASSLGRTGNGYTF. CDR3 sequence (DNA): TGCGCCAGCAGCTTGGGGCGGACAGGGAATGGCTACACCTTC.